This TCR beta chain was sequenced in a study of shared T cell receptors in the human thymus. V was cut by 1 base and J by 2 bases, with 11 bases left in between. Per the germline V gene, CDR1 is SGHAT and CDR2 is FQNNGV. The length of the CDR3 is 15 residues. Method: immunoSEQ multiplex PCR; TCRdb's copy keeps in-frame clones and lacks some. The sample includes some 400,000 clones, 95% seen only once; the top ten take approximately 0.02%. The chain recombines TRBV11-2 with TRBJ1-1, with TRBD1 as a possible D gene (5 bases). Material for sequencing was thymocytes. The TCR comes from a human donor. The CDR3 sequence is CASSLVEGINTEAFF. In DNA, the CDR3 is TGTGCCAGCAGCTTAGTAGAGGGGATAAACACTGAAGCTTTCTTT. The complete variable domain, with remaining parts taken from reference TRBV11-2 and TRBJ1-1, reads EAGVAQSPRYKIIEKRQSVAFWCNPISGHATLYWYQQILGQGPKLLIQFQNNGVVDDSQLPKDRFSAERLKGVDSTLKIQPAKLEDSAVYLCASSLVEGINTEAFFGQGTRLTVV.